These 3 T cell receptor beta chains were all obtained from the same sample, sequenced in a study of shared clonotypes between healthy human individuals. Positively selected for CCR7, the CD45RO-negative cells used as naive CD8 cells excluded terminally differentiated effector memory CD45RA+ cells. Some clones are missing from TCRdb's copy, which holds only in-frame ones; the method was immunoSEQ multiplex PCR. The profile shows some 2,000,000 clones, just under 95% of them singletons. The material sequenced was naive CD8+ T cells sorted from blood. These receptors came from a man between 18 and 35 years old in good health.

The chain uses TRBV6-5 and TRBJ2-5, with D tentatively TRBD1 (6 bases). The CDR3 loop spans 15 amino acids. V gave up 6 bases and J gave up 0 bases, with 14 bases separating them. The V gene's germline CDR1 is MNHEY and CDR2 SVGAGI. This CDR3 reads CASRFSTGNQETQYF. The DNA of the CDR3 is TGTGCCAGCAGATTCAGTACAGGGAACCAAGAGACCCAGTACTTC.

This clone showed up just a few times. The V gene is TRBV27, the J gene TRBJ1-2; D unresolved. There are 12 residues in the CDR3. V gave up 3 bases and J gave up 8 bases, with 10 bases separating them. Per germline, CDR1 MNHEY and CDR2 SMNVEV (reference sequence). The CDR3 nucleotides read TGTGCCAGCAGTTTTCCCGGAGGGGGCTACACCTTC. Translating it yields CASSFPGGGYTF.

The DNA for the CDR3 is TGTGCCTGGAGTCTGACAGGGGGCTTTGATACGCAGTATTTT. Its translation: CAWSLTGGFDTQYF. J is TRBJ2-3 and V is TRBV30; 10 positions agree with TRBD1. CDR3 length: 14 residues. Trimming at V came to 2 bases and at J to 6 bases, leaving 5 bases not matched to a gene. Germline CDR1 is GTSNPN and CDR2 is SVGIG (reference sequence).